The 32 T cell receptor beta chains below all came from one sample that was sequenced in a study of blood T cells in healthy people across ages. Primed by a sample-barcoded 5' primer and a J-beta primer mix, a second PCR proceeded for about 6 to 12 cycles. TCRdb called the 5' RACE reads again in MiXCR, with one record for every CDR3 protein. The data show about 1.4 million distinct CDR3 sequences, 59% seen once. Input material: blood. All receptors derive from a man between 18 and 29 years old in good health.

This clonotype was recorded a few times. V and J are TRBV20-1 and TRBJ1-5; 9 nucleotides align to TRBD1. With 6 bases clipped from V and 2 bases from J, the junction kept 5 bases outside the gene matches. The CDR3 runs 14 residues. Germline V gives CDR1 DFQATT, CDR2 SNEGSKA (reference sequence). The CDR3 loop is CSAERTGGNQPQHF. The CDR3 bases are TGCAGTGCCGAGAGGACAGGGGGCAATCAGCCCCAGCATTTT.

CDR3: CSARRDRGISYEQYF. In DNA form, the CDR3 reads TGCAGTGCCCGCAGGGACAGGGGGATCAGCTACGAGCAGTACTTC. V gene TRBV20-1 combines with J gene TRBJ2-7; TRBD1 matches 11 bases. Trimming cost V 6 bases and J 3 bases; bases outside gene matches: 10. The CDR3 consists of 15 residues. CDR1 is DFQATT, CDR2 SNEGSKA, per germline (reference sequence).

This clonotype was counted a few times. This chain joins TRBV4-2 and TRBJ2-7, with D tentatively TRBD2 (5 bases). Germline CDR1 LGHNA, CDR2 YNFKEQ. Trimming pared 1 base from V and 3 bases from J, leaving 13 bases between. This CDR3 is built from 15 residues. This CDR3 reads CASSQGTGTGYEQYF. In DNA form, the CDR3 reads TGTGCCAGCAGCCAAGGGACGGGAACGGGCTACGAGCAGTACTTC.

This chain connects TRBV2 to TRBJ2-7; 8 positions match TRBD1. The CDR3 consists of 14 residues. Germline assignment: CDR1 SNHLY and CDR2 FYNNEI. V shed 3 bases and J 2 bases; nucleotides not matched to a gene: 3. The CDR3: CASSEDRDAYEQYF. The CDR3 DNA reads TGTGCCAGCAGTGAGGACAGGGATGCCTACGAGCAGTACTTC.

V gene TRBV20-1 combines with J gene TRBJ2-3, with D possibly being TRBD2 (5 bases). This CDR3 contains 15 residues. Trimming took off 6 bases at V and 3 bases at J, with 19 bases between the two ends. Per germline, CDR1 DFQATT and CDR2 SNEGSKA (reference sequence). CDR3 sequence: CSARLLAGHTDTQYF. The CDR3 DNA reads as TGCAGTGCCCGACTCCTGGCGGGCCATACAGATACGCAGTATTTT.

In its sample, this clonotype was seen a few times. This chain links TRBV25-1 with TRBJ1-1; D call uncertain. This CDR3 is built from 11 residues. Trimming cost V 3 bases and J 7 bases, with 6 bases left between them. In germline, CDR1 is MGHDK, CDR2 SYGVNS. The CDR3: CASSELREAFF. As DNA, the CDR3 is TGTGCCAGCAGTGAGCTTCGTGAAGCTTTCTTT.

This clonotype was seen a few times. The chain is built from TRBV28 and TRBJ2-7; the match to TRBD1 covers 7 bases. Germline CDR1 and CDR2: MDHEN and SYDVKM. CDR3 size: 19 residues. V shed 6 bases and J 1 base; nucleotides not matched to a gene: 21. CDR3 protein: CASSLLPLDRLDPSYEQYF. As DNA, the CDR3 is TGTGCCAGCAGCCTTCTTCCTTTGGACAGGCTTGACCCTTCCTACGAGCAGTACTTC.

J is TRBJ2-3 and V is TRBV4-3; either TRBD1 or TRBD2 may fit D (6 bases each). V was clipped by 6 bases and J by 2 bases, with 12 bases between them. From germline, CDR1 is LGHNA and CDR2 YSLEER. The CDR3 spans 14 residues. The CDR3 bases are TGCGCCAGCAGACGAGGGGGGACCACAGATACGCAGTATTTT. Encoded protein: CASRRGGTTDTQYF.

This chain joins TRBV6-5 and TRBJ1-2; TRBD1 is a possible D gene (6 bases). Germline V gene sequence: CDR1 MNHEY, CDR2 SVGAGI. CDR3 length equals 13 residues. Trimming took off 9 bases at V and 2 bases at J, with 13 bases between the two ends. In nucleotides, the CDR3 is TGTGCCAGTAAACAGGGAACGAACTATGGCTACACCTTC. Translated: CASKQGTNYGYTF.

This chain connects TRBV20-1 to TRBJ2-5; tentatively, D is TRBD2 (6 bases). Between the trimmed V and J ends, which lost 3 bases and 9 bases, there was a span of 23 bases. CDR3 length: 15 residues. Germline V CDR1 and CDR2: DFQATT, SNEGSKA (reference sequence). CDR3 sequence (DNA): TGCAGTGCTAGCTCCGGGGACTTCGCTATGGGGGCCCAGTACTTC. Translating it yields CSASSGDFAMGAQYF.

This rearrangement joins TRBV27 to TRBJ2-7; D possibly uses TRBD1 or TRBD2 (5 bases each). Trimming left V 5 bases short and J 2 bases short, with 19 bases between. The CDR3 loop spans 16 amino acids. Germline-derived CDR1 and CDR2 are MNHEY and SMNVEV (reference sequence). The CDR3 nucleotides are TGTGCCAGCAGTCCAACGGCTCGGGACCGACCCTACGAGCAGTACTTC. It codes for CASSPTARDRPYEQYF.

The chain has TRBV12-3 or TRBV12-4 and TRBJ1-2; tentative D call: TRBD1 (5 bases). This CDR3 is 12 amino acids long. Trimming left V 6 bases short and J 4 bases short, with 9 bases between. CDR3 sequence (DNA): TGTGCCAGCAGGGGACGGCTCTATGGCTACACCTTC. Its protein is CASRGRLYGYTF.

The V and J genes are TRBV5-1 and TRBJ2-2, with D hard to call. Trimming cost V 4 bases and J 1 base, with 8 bases left between them. Germline values: CDR1 SGHRS, CDR2 YFSETQ. This CDR3 spans 14 amino acids. The CDR3 loop reads CASSLMGNTGELFF. CDR3 DNA sequence: TGCGCCAGCAGCCTAATGGGGAACACCGGGGAGCTGTTTTTT.

The chain employs TRBV6-6 and TRBJ2-5; no clear D. Judging by the DNA end, TRBJ2-7 fits better; the J call may be wrong. Germline CDR1 is MNHNY and CDR2 is SVGAGI (reference sequence). The CDR3 is 13 amino acids. CDR3 coding DNA: TGTGCCAGCAGCCTACAGTACACCTACGAGCAGTACTTC. This translates into CASSLQYTYEQYF.

The rearrangement uses TRBV11-2 and TRBJ1-1, with D unclear. V lost 5 bases and J lost 5, with 12 bases in between. The CDR3 totals 13 residues. CDR1 and CDR2 (germline): SGHAT, FQNNGV. DNA for the CDR3: TGTGCCAGCAGCCCACTAGACCAAACTGAAGCTTTCTTT. Protein product: CASSPLDQTEAFF.

This rearrangement joins TRBV7-2 to TRBJ2-1; 7 nucleotides align to TRBD1. Trimming cost V 1 base and J 14 bases; bases outside gene matches: 11. The germline V gene encodes CDR1 SGHTA and CDR2 FQGNSA. The CDR3 spans 14 residues. The CDR3 DNA is TGTGCCAGCAGCTTAGGGGCCGACAGGGACGGAGAGTTCTTC. This encodes CASSLGADRDGEFF.

The sample holds a few counts of this clonotype. The V and J genes are TRBV20-1 and TRBJ2-1; 10 nucleotides align to TRBD2. Germline CDR1 and CDR2: DFQATT and SNEGSKA (reference sequence). The V and J ends lost 5 bases and 1 base, in that order; junction bases with no gene match: 2. The CDR3 runs 14 residues. CDR3 DNA: TGCAGTGCTGTAGCGGGGGGATCCTACAATGAGCAGTTCTTC. This codes for CSAVAGGSYNEQFF.

V is TRBV4-2 and J is TRBJ2-1; TRBD2 aligns across 7 bases. Germline lookup yields CDR1 LGHNA and CDR2 YNFKEQ. J lost 10 bases, V lost 0 bases, and 9 bases had no gene match. The CDR3 loop spans 15 amino acids. The CDR3 region has the DNA TGTGCCAGCAGCCAAGATCGGGGGGACGGATCGGAGCAGTTCTTC. It codes for CASSQDRGDGSEQFF.

V gene TRBV7-2 combines with J gene TRBJ1-6; possible D gene TRBD1, 5 bases. Trimming removed 1 base at V and 3 bases at J, with 10 bases between. Germline V lookup: CDR1 SGHTA, CDR2 FQGNSA. This CDR3 region has 16 residues. In nucleotides, the CDR3 is TGTGCCAGCAGCTTAGTCTTGGGGGGCTATAATTCACCCCTCCACTTT. It codes for CASSLVLGGYNSPLHF.

The rearrangement joins TRBV6-5 to TRBJ2-7; perhaps TRBD1 as D (6 bases). The CDR3 runs to 15 residues. Germline V gene data show CDR1 as MNHEY and CDR2 as SVGAGI. Between the trimmed V and J ends, which lost 2 bases and 0 bases, there was a span of 11 bases. CDR3 protein: CASSYGGGPSYEQYF. In DNA form, the CDR3 reads TGTGCCAGCAGTTACGGTGGGGGCCCCTCCTACGAGCAGTACTTC.

V and J are TRBV27 and TRBJ2-1, with 7 bases lining up with TRBD1. Germline V CDR1 and CDR2: MNHEY, SMNVEV (reference sequence). V dropped 4 bases and J dropped 7; count of bases not matched to a gene: 4. The CDR3 has 13 residues. The CDR3 sequence: CASSWTGKNEQFF. In DNA, the CDR3 is TGTGCCAGCAGTTGGACAGGAAAAAATGAGCAGTTCTTC.

Details on this clonotype: A much larger clone differs from this one at a single base, so this may be a read error. CDR3 sequence: CAGSLQGDTQYF. The CDR3 DNA reads TGTGCCGGCAGTTTACAGGGGGATACGCAGTATTTT. The V gene is TRBV12-3 or TRBV12-4, the J gene TRBJ2-3; 7 bases are a match to TRBD1. The CDR3 spans 12 residues.

This clonotype was picked up a small number of times. The chain carries TRBV4-2 and TRBJ2-7; D unresolved. Trimming removed 4 bases from V and 3 bases from J, with 10 bases in between. The CDR3 has 13 amino acids. Germline CDR1 is LGHNA and CDR2 is YNFKEQ. The CDR3 here is CASSREKSYEQYF. CDR3 in DNA: TGTGCCAGCAGCCGAGAGAAGAGCTACGAGCAGTACTTC.

The genes are TRBV6-6 and TRBJ1-1, with TRBD1 identical over 7 bases. The CDR3 totals 17 residues. The germline CDR1 and CDR2 sequences are MNHNY and SVGAGI (reference sequence). The V gene end was trimmed by 6 bases and the J gene end by 1 base; junction bases not matched to a gene: 14. CDR3: CASSETGLRGWNTEAFF. The CDR3 region has the DNA TGTGCCAGCAGCGAGACAGGGCTCCGGGGGTGGAACACTGAAGCTTTCTTT.

The genes are TRBV7-9 and TRBJ2-1, with 11 bases identical to TRBD1. Germline V gene data show CDR1 as SEHNR and CDR2 as FQNEAQ (reference sequence). The CDR3 length is 15 residues. Losses at the gene ends were 3 bases for V and 8 bases for J; bases not matched to a gene: 6. CDR3: CASSFGQGARDEQFF. CDR3 in DNA: TGTGCCAGCAGCTTTGGACAGGGGGCCAGGGATGAGCAGTTCTTC.

This clonotype turned up a few times. The chain joins TRBV2 to TRBJ2-3; D might be TRBD1 (6 bases). This CDR3 region has 13 residues. Between the trimmed V and J ends, which lost 8 bases and 5 bases, there was a span of 14 bases. Per the germline V gene, CDR1 is SNHLY and CDR2 is FYNNEI. DNA for the CDR3: TGTGCCAGCGAAGACAGGCAGGTAGATACGCAGTATTTT. Protein sequence: CASEDRQVDTQYF. The whole variable domain, filled in from reference TRBV2 and TRBJ2-3, reads EPEVTQTPSHQVTQMGQEVILRCVPISNHLYFYWYRQILGQKVEFLVSFYNNEISEKSEIFDDQFSVERPDGSNFTLKIRSTKLEDSAMYFCASEDRQVDTQYFGPGTRLTVL.

This clonotype was observed once. This chain links TRBV5-1 with TRBJ2-4; 9 positions match TRBD1. Germline V gives CDR1 SGHRS, CDR2 YFSETQ. V shed 0 bases and J 5 bases; nucleotides not matched to a gene: 3. This CDR3 region has 15 residues. The CDR3 coding sequence is TGCGCCAGCAGCTTGGGGGACAGGGATCAAAACATTCAGTACTTC. It is translated as CASSLGDRDQNIQYF.

The chain's CDR3 is CASTPWGDNEQFF. CDR3 in DNA: TGTGCCAGTACCCCATGGGGAGACAATGAGCAGTTCTTC. The chain combines TRBV28 with TRBJ2-1, with a tentative D call TRBD2 (5 bases). Germline V gives CDR1 MDHEN, CDR2 SYDVKM. The CDR3 has 13 residues. Trimming shortened V by 9 bases and J by 5 bases, and 14 bases separated the two germline ends.

The J gene is TRBJ2-3, the V gene TRBV6-5, with 7 nucleotides matching TRBD2. Germline lookup yields CDR1 MNHEY and CDR2 SVGAGI. The CDR3 has 15 residues. Unmatched junction bases numbered 9, after V lost 2 bases and J lost 7 bases. The CDR3 DNA is TGTGCCAGCAGTTACGGTGGGGAGGGGCGTTATACGCAGTATTTT. The encoded protein is CASSYGGEGRYTQYF.

Points on this clonotype: The junction does not match germline at one end; this may be a read error. V gene TRBV4-3 combines with J gene TRBJ1-2; no firm D call. This CDR3 spans 15 amino acids. CDR1 is LGHNA, CDR2 YSLEER, per germline. The CDR3 spells CASSQGHTANYGYTF. The CDR3 coding sequence is TGCGCCAGCAGCCAAGGACACACAGCTAACTATGGTTACACCTTC.

This clonotype was seen more than once but under ten times. The CDR3 region is CASQSSYEQYF. CDR3 DNA sequence: TGTGCCAGCCAGAGCTCCTACGAGCAGTACTTC. The chain couples TRBV27 to TRBJ2-7; no clear D gene. V lost 8 bases, J lost 0 bases, and 5 bases lay in between. Germline assignment: CDR1 MNHEY and CDR2 SMNVEV (reference sequence). The CDR3 length is 11 residues.

J is TRBJ2-1 and V is TRBV11-2; weak D call: TRBD1 (6 bases). The ends were cut back, 2 bases at V and 5 bases at J, with 10 bases in the middle. Germline V gene data show CDR1 as SGHAT and CDR2 as FQNNGV. The CDR3 runs 14 residues. DNA of the CDR3: TGTGCCAGCAGCTTAAACAGGGCGAACAATGAGCAGTTCTTC. It translates to CASSLNRANNEQFF.